The clone carrying this T cell receptor (beta chain) has more than one count but fewer than ten. Its cognate antigen is unknown. This sample was included in a study of cytomegalovirus exposure and HLA in healthy donors. Primers included in the PCR were 60 Vbeta and 13 Jbeta primers. TCRdb keeps only in-frame clones here, not all; method: immunoSEQ multiplex PCR. The table records roughly 200,000 clones, about 9% of them present only once. General study findings and limits: Several of the most significant clusters appeared linked to common viral pathogens, based on a later analysis.

Germline V gives CDR1 MNHNS, CDR2 SASEGT. Trimming pared 1 base from V and 7 bases from J, leaving 11 bases between. CDR3 length equals 14 residues. This sequence originates from a woman in her 30s in good health and CMV-seropositive. Sequencing input: PBMCs. V and J are TRBV6-1 and TRBJ1-5, with a tentative D call TRBD1 (5 bases). CDR3 in DNA: TGTGCCAGCAGTGAAGTTCTCCAGGGACAGCCCCAGCATTTT. This codes for CASSEVLQGQPQHF.